This is a list of T cell receptor beta chains from one sample in a study of regulatory T cells in long-lasting Graves disease. Using its own MiXCR run on the multiplex PCR reads, TCRdb lists one record per CDR3 protein. This sample has just over 600,000 distinct CDR3 sequences, with around 17% found just once. This same sample was also taken into another study, of T cells in Graves' hyperthyroidism and ophthalmopathy.

The sample was peripheral blood mononuclear cells (PBMCs), taken at new diagnosis, from a patient treated with antithyroid drugs. These receptors were collected from a woman aged 25 to 39 with Graves disease. CDR3s include the opening cysteine and the closing phenylalanine or tryptophan. A D gene is named only where the DNA matches it firmly. Clone size is given for some rows only: seen once, a few or many times, or a class if the clone is expanded.

J | size | V | D | CDR3 | DNA
TRBJ1-1 | NA | TRBV5-1 | NA | CANFRNPGGTEAFF | TGCGCGAACTTTCGGAATCCGGGAGGAACTGAAGCTTTCTTT
TRBJ2-7 | NA | TRBV3-1 | TRBD2 | CASSPGLAGVGNEQYF | TGTGCCAGCAGCCCCGGACTAGCGGGAGTTGGAAACGAGCAGTACTTC
TRBJ2-7 | NA | TRBV7-9 | TRBD1 | CASSLEGPGQGRTYEQYF | TGTGCCAGCAGCTTAGAAGGCCCCGGACAGGGAAGAACCTACGAGCAGTACTTC
TRBJ2-5 | few | TRBV27 | TRBD1 | CASSPLGQVQETQYF | TGTGCCAGCAGTCCACTTGGACAGGTCCAAGAGACCCAGTACTTC
TRBJ2-1 | NA | TRBV12-3/TRBV12-4 | TRBD2 | CASIPLEAGGPHYNEQFF | TGTGCCAGCATCCCATTGGAGGCGGGAGGGCCGCATTACAATGAGCAGTTCTTC
TRBJ1-5 | NA | TRBV6-2/TRBV6-3 | NA | CASSSVRGNQPQHF | TGTGCCAGCAGTTCAGTCAGGGGCAATCAGCCCCAGCATTTT
TRBJ2-5 | NA | TRBV28 | NA | CASSLTRTVLQETQYF | TGTGCCAGCAGCCTGACAAGGACAGTTCTACAAGAGACCCAGTACTTC
TRBJ2-1 | NA | TRBV20-1 | TRBD2 | CSARSGRASNEQFF | TGCAGTGCTAGAAGCGGGAGGGCCAGTAATGAGCAGTTCTTC
TRBJ1-5 | NA | TRBV2 | TRBD1 | CASKGALYNQPQHF | TGTGCCAGCAAGGGGGCCCTCTACAATCAGCCCCAGCATTTT
TRBJ1-2 | NA | TRBV5-1 | NA | CASSLAGWSGYTF | TGCGCCAGCAGCTTGGCGGGATGGAGCGGCTACACCTTC
TRBJ1-6 | few | TRBV9 | TRBD1 | CASSVDDRGLIDSPLHF | TGTGCCAGCAGCGTAGATGACAGGGGGCTGATAGATTCACCCCTCCACTTT
TRBJ1-2 | NA | TRBV20-1 | TRBD1 | CSAMGQKTNYGYTF | TGCAGTGCTATGGGACAGAAAACCAACTATGGCTACACCTTC
TRBJ1-5 | many | TRBV28 | TRBD1 | CASSFGQGANQPQHF | TGTGCCAGCAGTTTCGGACAGGGGGCGAATCAGCCCCAGCATTTT
TRBJ1-4 | few | TRBV20-1 | NA | CSARAGVATNEKLFF | TGCAGTGCTAGAGCAGGGGTCGCAACTAATGAAAAACTGTTTTTT
TRBJ1-2 | NA | TRBV3-1 | TRBD1 | CASSQAGQGARGYTF | TGTGCCAGCAGCCAAGCGGGACAGGGGGCGCGAGGCTACACCTTC
TRBJ1-4 | NA | TRBV7-9 | NA | CASSLDRAQRATNEKLFF | TGTGCCAGCAGCTTAGATCGGGCACAACGTGCAACTAATGAAAAACTGTTTTTT
TRBJ2-6 | few | TRBV5-1 | NA | CASSLTRGANVLTF | TGCGCCAGCAGCCTAACTCGGGGGGCCAACGTCCTGACTTTC
TRBJ1-4 | few | TRBV6-5 | NA | CASSYSRVGGEKLFF | TGTGCCAGCAGTTACTCGAGGGTGGGAGGGGAAAAACTGTTTTTT
TRBJ1-6 | NA | TRBV10-3 | NA | CAISELPPTSGLHSPLHF | TGTGCCATCAGTGAACTACCCCCAACCTCGGGACTCCATTCACCCCTCCACTTT
TRBJ2-3 | many | TRBV20-1 | NA | CSARDPWRFTDTQYF | TGCAGTGCTAGAGACCCCTGGCGGTTCACAGATACGCAGTATTTT
TRBJ1-1 | many | TRBV3-1 | NA | CASSQGAAEAFF | TGTGCCAGCAGCCAGGGTGCGGCTGAAGCTTTCTTT
TRBJ2-4 | NA | TRBV28 | NA | CASSWGSLAKNIQYF | TGTGCCAGCAGTTGGGGGTCTTTAGCCAAAAACATTCAGTACTTC
TRBJ2-7 | NA | TRBV20-1 | TRBD2 | CSAREAREGREQYF | TGCAGTGCTAGAGAAGCGCGGGAGGGCCGCGAGCAGTACTTC
TRBJ2-2 | NA | TRBV30 | NA | CALQGGNTGELFF | TGTGCCTTACAGGGCGGGAACACCGGGGAGCTGTTTTTT
TRBJ2-3 | many | TRBV3-1 | TRBD2 | CASSRGTSGMATTDTQYF | TGTGCCAGCAGCCGCGGGACTAGCGGGATGGCTACCACAGATACGCAGTATTTT
TRBJ2-5 | many | TRBV19 | NA | CASSSRTFLAEQETQYF | TGTGCCAGTAGTAGTAGAACTTTCCTAGCCGAACAAGAGACCCAGTACTTC
TRBJ2-6 | NA | TRBV19 | NA | CASSVRDAGSGANVLTF | TGTGCCAGTAGTGTCCGGGACGCCGGCTCTGGGGCCAACGTCCTGACTTTC
TRBJ1-1 | NA | TRBV5-6 | TRBD1 | CASTLQGSRAFF | TGTGCCAGCACCCTACAGGGGAGTAGAGCTTTCTTT
TRBJ2-5 | NA | TRBV5-5 | NA | CASSRHRFQETQYF | TGTGCCAGCAGCCGACACCGCTTCCAAGAGACCCAGTACTTC
TRBJ1-4 | NA | TRBV27 | NA | CASSQKQGGEKLFF | TGTGCCAGCAGTCAAAAACAGGGAGGGGAAAAACTGTTTTTT
TRBJ2-3 | few | TRBV9 | TRBD2 | CASSVTGRTDTQYF | TGTGCCAGCAGCGTTACCGGGAGGACAGATACGCAGTATTTT
TRBJ2-1 | NA | TRBV6-1 | TRBD1 | CATRDSLGDEQFF | TGTGCCACCAGGGACAGTTTAGGAGATGAGCAGTTCTTC
TRBJ2-1 | NA | TRBV28 | TRBD2 | CASSLRTSGGGGEQFF | TGTGCCAGCAGTTTAAGGACTAGCGGGGGGGGCGGTGAGCAGTTCTTC
TRBJ2-7 | NA | TRBV11-2 | TRBD1 | CASSETGQDKYEQYF | TGTGCCAGCAGCGAAACCGGACAGGACAAATACGAGCAGTACTTC
TRBJ1-2 | many | TRBV28 | NA | CASSLTGGAGLPFGGYTF | TGTGCCAGCAGTTTAACCGGGGGGGCAGGTCTCCCCTTCGGTGGCTACACCTTC
TRBJ2-7 | many | TRBV12-3/TRBV12-4 | NA | CASSLDRRRYEQYF | TGTGCCAGCAGTTTAGACAGGCGGAGGTACGAGCAGTACTTC
TRBJ2-1 | NA | TRBV3-1 | TRBD2 | CASLGGGSSYNEQFF | TGTGCCAGCCTGGGGGGAGGGAGCTCCTACAATGAGCAGTTCTTC